This T cell receptor (beta chain) was captured by sequencing in a study of vaccination and CD4 T cells after COVID-19. Study information: The authors used overlapping spike peptides from SARS-CoV-2, HCoV-NL63, HCoV-OC43 and HCoV-229E to stimulate cells.

In the case of this clonotype: Its cognate antigen is unknown.

Treatment noted: approximately 10-day PBMC culture with coronavirus spike peptide pools or control peptides (ViraFEST assay). ViraFEST used peptide pools to expand antigen-specific T cells, then sequenced TCRs. After being plated at two million per well, PBMCs were cultured with roughly 9.5 IU/ml IL-2 and approximately 9.6 ug/ml peptide pools. Half-medium changes with fresh IL-2 medium occurred on days 3 and 7. Oncomine TCR Beta short-read sequencing was applied to DNA from cultured CD4+ T cells. MiXCR, run by TCRdb on the PCR reads, gives a single entry per CDR3 protein. The table lists over 20,000 distinct CDR3 sequences, roughly 52% of them singletons. The germline V gene has CDR1 DFQATT and CDR2 SNEGSKA (reference sequence). V lost 0 bases and J lost 3, with 15 bases in between. This CDR3 is built from 15 residues.

V is TRBV20-1 and J is TRBJ2-7; no clear D gene. This TCR came from a human donor who had recovered from COVID-19. Sequenced input: CD4+ T cells from blood, cultured in vitro. Written as DNA, the CDR3 is TGCAGTGCTAGAGATCGGCGCAGGACCCGCTACGAGCAGTACTTC. Amino acid sequence: CSARDRRRTRYEQYF.